A single sample gave rise to the 26 T cell receptor beta chains below, sequenced in a study of cytotoxic CD8 clonotypes in ibrutinib-treated CLL. Clones were read by immunoSEQ multiplex PCR, and TCRdb kept only the in-frame ones, dropping some. The sample lists approximately 80,000 clones, about 86% seen once, with 5.4% in the top ten. Source: PBMCs, taken before ibrutinib treatment. The source of these receptors is a human donor with chronic lymphocytic leukemia.

This clone came up once. J is TRBJ2-3 and V is TRBV20-1, with 8 bases lining up with TRBD2. Germline CDR1 is DFQATT and CDR2 is SNEGSKA (reference sequence). The CDR3 runs to 10 residues. The CDR3 DNA is TGCAGCGTTAGCGGGAATACGCAGTATTTT. Residues: CSVSGNTQYF.

The V call is TRBV18, the J call TRBJ1-2; D is possibly TRBD1 (5 bases). The CDR3 sequence is 13 residues long. V gave up 3 bases and J gave up 3 bases, with 8 bases separating them. Germline CDR1 is KGHSH and CDR2 is LQKENI. Written as DNA, the CDR3 is TGTGCCAGCTCACCCGACAGCTACTATGGCTACACCTTC. Translation gives CASSPDSYYGYTF.

This clone has just one count. This rearrangement joins TRBV29-1 to TRBJ1-2; TRBD1 agrees at 7 bases. The V segment lost 7 bases and the J segment 1 base; nucleotides outside the gene matches: 3. Germline-derived CDR1 and CDR2 are SQVTM and ANQGSEA. This CDR3 is 12 amino acids long. DNA of the CDR3: TGCAGCGGGGGGGACAGTAACTATGGCTACACCTTC. Translating gives CSGGDSNYGYTF.

The table lists this clone with a count of one. V gene TRBV5-1 combines with J gene TRBJ2-5, with TRBD2 as a possible D gene (5 bases). From germline, CDR1 is SGHRS and CDR2 YFSETQ. The ends were cut back, 0 bases at V and 6 bases at J, with 15 bases in the middle. This CDR3 comprises 15 residues. The CDR3 sequence is CASSLEGGFGKTQYF. Here the CDR3 DNA reads TGCGCCAGCAGCTTGGAGGGCGGGTTCGGAAAGACCCAGTACTTC.

The chain uses TRBV7-6 and TRBJ2-7, with 11 bases that match TRBD2. The germline CDR1 and CDR2 sequences are SGHVS and FNYEAQ. Germline trimming cut 0 bases from V and 5 bases from J; bases unmatched to any gene: 15. This CDR3 is 19 amino acids long. The CDR3 nucleotides read TGTGCCAGCAGCTTAGCGCCGGGACTAGCGGTTCAACTCGGGAACGAGCAGTACTTC. It codes for CASSLAPGLAVQLGNEQYF.

The gene calls are TRBV27 and TRBJ2-7; unclear D gene. Germline V lookup: CDR1 MNHEY, CDR2 SMNVEV (reference sequence). The CDR3 length is 14 residues. Trimming removed 0 bases at V and 0 bases at J, with 6 bases between. CDR3 sequence (DNA): TGTGCCAGCAGTTTATCTCCCTACTCCTACGAGCAGTACTTC. It specifies CASSLSPYSYEQYF.

This sequence joins TRBV7-2 and TRBJ1-2; tentatively, D is TRBD1 (6 bases). V was clipped by 1 base and J by 0 bases, with 12 bases between them. This CDR3 has 16 amino acids. Germline V gene data show CDR1 as SGHTA and CDR2 as FQGNSA. The CDR3 loop is CASSLDVGAANYGYTF. The CDR3 coding sequence is TGTGCCAGCAGCTTAGATGTGGGGGCCGCTAACTATGGCTACACCTTC.

The gene calls are TRBV5-6 and TRBJ2-7; D may be TRBD1 or TRBD2 (5 bases each). Germline V gene sequence: CDR1 SGHDT, CDR2 YYEEEE. This CDR3 is built from 15 residues. Trimming took off 1 base at V and 2 bases at J, with 13 bases between the two ends. DNA of the CDR3: TGTGCCAGCAGCTTGCAGGGCGGGTCCACCTACGAGCAGTACTTC. It codes for CASSLQGGSTYEQYF.

The chain carries TRBV30 and TRBJ2-7, with TRBD1 identical over 7 bases. The CDR3 length is 15 residues. Germline loops: CDR1 GTSNPN, CDR2 SVGIG (reference sequence). J gave up 0 bases and V 1 base, and 6 bases lay outside the gene matches. CDR3: CAWSEGGDSSYEQYF. CDR3 coding DNA: TGTGCCTGGAGTGAAGGTGGGGACAGCTCCTACGAGCAGTACTTC.

J is TRBJ2-7 and V is TRBV7-9, with 9 bases fitting TRBD2. Unmatched junction bases numbered 17, after V lost 1 base and J lost 7 bases. The CDR3 sequence is 18 residues long. Germline V gives CDR1 SEHNR, CDR2 FQNEAQ (reference sequence). CDR3 sequence (DNA): TGTGCCAGCAGCTTAGGGCCTTTGACGGCTAGCGGGGCTCCGGAGCAGTACTTC. As protein: CASSLGPLTASGAPEQYF.

The CDR3 nucleotides read TGTGCTAGTAGCAATCCAACGATCGGCCCCCGGGAGACCCAGTACTTC. This translates into CASSNPTIGPRETQYF. The genes are TRBV12-5 and TRBJ2-5; no reliable D call. Trimming pared 8 bases from V and 5 bases from J, leaving 24 bases between. CDR1 and CDR2 from the germline V gene are LGHNT and FRNRAP. This CDR3 is built from 16 residues.

The V call is TRBV9, the J call TRBJ2-3; D might be TRBD1 (5 bases). Trimming shortened V by 3 bases and J by 2 bases, and 13 bases separated the two germline ends. Germline V CDR1 and CDR2: SGDLS, YYNGEE. The CDR3 extends over 15 amino acids. The CDR3 spells CASSAQDSNTDTQYF. For the CDR3, the DNA is TGTGCCAGCAGCGCTCAAGACAGTAACACAGATACGCAGTATTTT.

This chain connects TRBV5-1 to TRBJ2-7, with 8 bases fitting TRBD1. V lost 3 bases and J lost 6; bases outside the gene matches: 11. The CDR3 length is 15 residues. The germline CDR1 and CDR2 sequences are SGHRS and YFSETQ. In DNA form, the CDR3 reads TGCGCCAGCAGCTCACCGGGACAGGCGCCGGTCGAGCAGTACTTC. It encodes CASSSPGQAPVEQYF.

The V and J genes are TRBV5-1 and TRBJ2-7; 7 bases fit TRBD1. The CDR3 loop spans 13 amino acids. Germline CDR1 is SGHRS and CDR2 is YFSETQ. V trimming: 1 base; J trimming: 3 bases; junction bases outside the gene matches: 1. CDR3 sequence reads: CASSLRQGYEQYF. CDR3 nucleotides: TGCGCCAGCAGCTTGAGACAGGGCTACGAGCAGTACTTC. Variable domain in full (rest from reference TRBV5-1 and TRBJ2-7): KAGVTQTPRYLIKTRGQQVTLSCSPISGHRSVSWYQQTPGQGLQFLFEYFSETQRNKGNFPGRFSGRQFSNSRSEMNVSTLELGDSALYLCASSLRQGYEQYFGPGTRLTVT.

This sequence joins TRBV28 and TRBJ2-7; 9 bases line up with TRBD2. With V trimmed by 7 bases and J by 0 bases, 13 bases remained unmatched. There are 17 residues in the CDR3. CDR1 MDHEN and CDR2 SYDVKM come from the germline V gene. The CDR3 region has the DNA TGTGCCAGCATGGGGGACGGGCTAGCGGGGACCTCCTACGAGCAGTACTTC. It is translated as CASMGDGLAGTSYEQYF.

The rearrangement joins TRBV6-1 to TRBJ2-1; D gene uncertain. This CDR3 comprises 13 residues. Germline CDR1 and CDR2: MNHNS and SASEGT. Trimming removed 5 bases at V and 6 bases at J, with 11 bases between. The CDR3 nucleotides are TGTGCCAGCAGTCCTCTGTCTATCAATGAGCAGTTCTTC. This sequence encodes CASSPLSINEQFF.

This rearrangement joins TRBV29-1 to TRBJ2-1, with TRBD1 matching over 9 bases. There are 16 residues in the CDR3. V gave up 3 bases and J gave up 0 bases; unmatched junction bases: 6. Germline CDR1 is SQVTM and CDR2 is ANQGSEA. This CDR3 is CSVEAGQGYSYNEQFF. The DNA of the CDR3 is TGCAGCGTTGAGGCGGGACAGGGCTACTCCTACAATGAGCAGTTCTTC.

As DNA, the CDR3 is TGTGCCAGCAGCCCTACCGGACGGTACTATGGCTACACCTTC. Its protein is CASSPTGRYYGYTF. The chain uses TRBV14 and TRBJ1-2; no firm D call. V was trimmed by 4 bases and J by 3 bases, leaving 12 bases between them. The CDR3 is 14 amino acids. CDR1 and CDR2 (germline): SGHDN, FVKESK.

The V call is TRBV6-6, the J call TRBJ2-7, with D possibly TRBD2 on 5 matching bases. CDR3 size: 12 residues. The germline V gene has CDR1 MNHNY and CDR2 SVGAGI (reference sequence). Trimming stripped 5 bases from V and 1 base from J, with 6 bases between. The DNA for the CDR3 is TGTGCCAGCAGTCGAGGGTCCTACGAGCAGTACTTC. This encodes CASSRGSYEQYF.

The rearrangement uses TRBV14 and TRBJ1-1; D unclear. Germline CDR1 and CDR2: SGHDN and FVKESK. The V end lost 9 bases, the J end lost 8 bases, and 13 bases lay between the germline ends. CDR3 length: 11 residues. The CDR3 DNA reads as TGTGCCAGTGCGGGCCATGGGGAAGCTTTCTTT. Translating gives CASAGHGEAFF.

The chain combines TRBV5-1 with TRBJ2-7; D unresolved. Germline CDR1 and CDR2: SGHRS and YFSETQ. The CDR3 consists of 13 residues. The V and J ends lost 0 bases and 3 bases respectively, with 7 bases between them. The CDR3 DNA sequence: TGCGCCAGCAGCTTGGACAGCTTCTACGAGCAGTACTTC. Translated, it gives CASSLDSFYEQYF.

This chain joins TRBV25-1 and TRBJ1-2, with D possibly matching TRBD1 (5 bases). Germline assignment: CDR1 MGHDK and CDR2 SYGVNS. The length of the CDR3 is 13 residues. V lost 4 bases and J 5 bases, leaving 11 bases between the germline ends. CDR3 loop: CASSGHRFYGYTF. The CDR3, as DNA: TGTGCCAGCAGTGGTCACAGGTTTTATGGCTACACCTTC.

The chain uses TRBV29-1 and TRBJ1-5, with D unclear. The germline V and J ends were trimmed by 4 bases and 3 bases, with 7 bases remaining between them. CDR1 is SQVTM and CDR2 is ANQGSEA in the germline V gene. This CDR3 is 12 amino acids long. The CDR3 here is CSVGGINQPQHF. The CDR3 DNA is TGCAGCGTTGGGGGTATCAATCAGCCCCAGCATTTT.

The chain is built from TRBV30 and TRBJ2-6; D not resolved. Deletions cut 2 bases from V and 0 bases from J, with 8 bases between. The CDR3 is made up of 15 amino acids. Looked up from germline, CDR1 is GTSNPN and CDR2 is SVGIG (reference sequence). This CDR3 is CAWSRFISGANVLTF. In nucleotides, the CDR3 is TGTGCCTGGAGTAGGTTTATCTCTGGGGCCAACGTCCTGACTTTC.

This chain links TRBV11-2 with TRBJ1-3; D not resolved. From germline, CDR1 is SGHAT and CDR2 FQNNGV. Trimming stripped 1 base from V and 0 bases from J, with 7 bases between. This CDR3 has 15 amino acids. The chain's CDR3 is CASSLAAVSGNTIYF. The CDR3 DNA reads TGTGCCAGCAGCTTAGCAGCAGTCTCTGGAAACACCATATATTTT.

V and J are TRBV30 and TRBJ2-1; D is perhaps TRBD1 (6 bases). Germline CDR1 GTSNPN, CDR2 SVGIG (reference sequence). V was clipped by 6 bases and J by 7 bases, with 22 bases between them. The CDR3 loop spans 15 amino acids. The CDR3 coding sequence is TGTGCCTGCAGTTGGGGGACACTAATGAGGAATGAGCAGTTCTTC. Its protein is CACSWGTLMRNEQFF.